The 32 T cell receptor beta chains below were found in one sample sequenced in a study of T and B cells in COVID-19 patients. From blood, roughly 250-500 ng of genomic DNA served as TRB template. TRB rearrangements were amplified by multiplex PCR with BIOMED2 TRB-A/B primers. TCRdb re-called the multiplex PCR reads with MiXCR, one entry per CDR3 protein. This table has over 10,000 distinct CDR3 sequences, 25% appearing once. The sequenced sample was blood. The receptors shown here come from a human donor who had recovered from COVID-19.

This clonotype has a count of ten or more. The chain is built from TRBV10-3 and TRBJ2-7, with TRBD1 as a possible D gene (7 bases). Germline V gene data show CDR1 as ENHRY and CDR2 as SYGVKD. The CDR3 loop spans 13 amino acids. The germline V and J ends were trimmed by 8 bases and 0 bases, with 11 bases remaining between them. Written as DNA, the CDR3 is TGTGCCATCCGGCGGGACAGCTCCTACGAGCAGTACTTC. It yields the protein CAIRRDSSYEQYF.

The chain carries TRBV30 and TRBJ1-1; the D gene is possibly TRBD1 (6 bases). The ends were cut back, 5 bases at V and 7 bases at J, with 14 bases in the middle. This CDR3 has 12 amino acids. Germline V gene lookup returns CDR1 GTSNPN and CDR2 SVGIG (reference sequence). CDR3 sequence (DNA): TGTGCCTGGGGGACTCAGGGGAATGAAGCTTTCTTT. Amino acid sequence: CAWGTQGNEAFF.

V usage is TRBV7-9 and J usage is TRBJ2-1; unclear D gene. The CDR3 sequence is 12 residues long. The V gene lost 5 bases and the J gene lost 9 bases, with 11 bases spanning the gap. Per the germline V gene, CDR1 is SEHNR and CDR2 is FQNEAQ (reference sequence). The CDR3 loop is CASSPLKREQFF. The CDR3 DNA is TGTGCCAGCAGCCCCTTAAAACGTGAGCAGTTCTTC. Looking up the rest from reference TRBV7-9 and TRBJ2-1 gives the full variable domain: DTGVSQNPRHKITKRGQNVTFRCDPISEHNRLYWYRQTLGQGPEFLTYFQNEAQLEKSRLLSDRFSAERPKGSFSTLEIQRTEQGDSAMYLCASSPLKREQFFGPGTRLTVL.

V gene TRBV18 combines with J gene TRBJ1-1; possible D gene TRBD1, 6 bases. Germline V lookup: CDR1 KGHSH, CDR2 LQKENI. This CDR3 region has 13 residues. Trimming cost V 4 bases and J 2 bases, with 8 bases left between them. CDR3 in amino acids: CASSLQGNTEAFF. The CDR3 DNA follows: TGTGCCAGCTCACTACAGGGCAACACTGAAGCTTTCTTT.

This clonotype has only a few counts. The chain has TRBV12-3 or TRBV12-4 and TRBJ1-4; a possible D gene is TRBD1 (5 bases). Trimming pared 9 bases from V and 7 bases from J, leaving 18 bases between. CDR3 size: 14 residues. CDR3 in amino acids: CASRPGTAGEKLFF. CDR3 nucleotides: TGTGCCAGTCGTCCCGGGACGGCGGGTGAAAAACTGTTTTTT.

By proportion, this clonotype is medium-sized. V gene TRBV29-1 combines with J gene TRBJ2-1; 11 positions match TRBD2. Trimming took 3 bases from V and 3 from J; bases not matched to a gene: 10. The CDR3 is made up of 17 amino acids. Germline values: CDR1 SQVTM, CDR2 ANQGSEA. CDR3 region: CSVDGLAGGTRYNEQFF. DNA of the CDR3: TGCAGCGTTGACGGGCTAGCGGGAGGAACGCGCTACAATGAGCAGTTCTTC.

In its sample, this clonotype was seen many times. The chain uses TRBV18 and TRBJ1-1; no reliable D call. Trimming removed 3 bases from V and 1 base from J, with 9 bases in between. Looked up from germline, CDR1 is KGHSH and CDR2 is LQKENI. The CDR3 consists of 14 residues. The CDR3 DNA reads TGTGCCAGCTCACCTAGGGATGCGAACACTGAAGCTTTCTTT. Protein sequence: CASSPRDANTEAFF.

This clonotype is labeled medium-sized (0.01 to 0.1%). The rearrangement uses TRBV6-5 and TRBJ2-7, with D unclear. In germline, CDR1 is MNHEY, CDR2 SVGAGI. The CDR3 has 13 residues. The V end was cut by 0 bases, the J end by 1 base, with 4 bases between. DNA for the CDR3: TGTGCCAGCAGTTACTCGATGTCCTACGAGCAGTACTTC. The encoded protein is CASSYSMSYEQYF.

This clonotype is judged medium-sized (0.01 to 0.1%). J is TRBJ2-1 and V is TRBV29-1; D is unclear. The V and J ends lost 2 bases and 4 bases respectively, with 15 bases between them. The length of the CDR3 is 15 residues. Germline CDR1 is SQVTM and CDR2 is ANQGSEA. In DNA, the CDR3 is TGCAGCGTTGAACCGCTCTTGGGAAGGTACAATGAGCAGTTCTTC. It encodes CSVEPLLGRYNEQFF.

This clonotype was seen repeatedly, ten times or more. The chain employs TRBV15 and TRBJ1-5, with TRBD1 matching 9 bases. CDR3 length: 13 residues. V was clipped by 11 bases and J by 4 bases; unmatched bases: 6. Germline V gives CDR1 LNHNV, CDR2 YYDKDF (reference sequence). In DNA form, the CDR3 reads TGTGCCTCGGGACAGGGACCTAATCAGCCCCAGCATTTT. Its protein is CASGQGPNQPQHF.

V and J are TRBV20-1 and TRBJ1-4; maybe TRBD1 (5 bases). The CDR3 runs 15 residues. Looked up from germline, CDR1 is DFQATT and CDR2 is SNEGSKA (reference sequence). V lost 1 base and J lost 7, with 16 bases in between. The CDR3 sequence: CSARGDGTRFEKLFF. Here the CDR3 DNA reads TGCAGTGCTAGAGGTGACGGGACGCGGTTTGAAAAACTGTTTTTT.

This chain links TRBV7-9 with TRBJ1-5; TRBD1 aligns across 7 bases. Unmatched junction bases numbered 3, after V lost 4 bases and J lost 3 bases. This CDR3 is 14 amino acids long. Looked up from germline, CDR1 is SEHNR and CDR2 is FQNEAQ (reference sequence). The CDR3 DNA follows: TGTGCCAGCAGCTCGGACAGGTTCAATCAGCCCCAGCATTTT. Encoded protein: CASSSDRFNQPQHF. Drawing the rest from reference TRBV7-9 and TRBJ1-5, the complete variable domain is DTGVSQNPRHKITKRGQNVTFRCDPISEHNRLYWYRQTLGQGPEFLTYFQNEAQLEKSRLLSDRFSAERPKGSFSTLEIQRTEQGDSAMYLCASSSDRFNQPQHFGDGTRLSIL.

The rearrangement uses TRBV5-6 and TRBJ1-3, with D unclear. The V and J ends lost 1 base and 0 bases respectively, with 11 bases between them. The germline CDR1 and CDR2 sequences are SGHDT and YYEEEE. The CDR3 spans 16 residues. For the CDR3, the DNA is TGTGCCAGCAGCTTGCACAGACTCAGCTCTGGAAACACCATATATTTT. The encoded protein is CASSLHRLSSGNTIYF.

In the case of this clonotype: The junction shows a germline mismatch at one end, possibly a read error. Written as DNA, the CDR3 is TGCGCCAGCTGGCGGGGAGTTAGCTCCTACGAGCAGTACTTC. The encoded protein is CASWRGVSSYEQYF. The V and J genes are TRBV13 and TRBJ2-7; tentative D call: TRBD2 (6 bases). This CDR3 is built from 14 residues. Germline V gene sequence: CDR1 PRHDT, CDR2 FYEKMQ (reference sequence).

This rearrangement joins TRBV27 to TRBJ2-7, with TRBD2 as a possible D gene (5 bases). The CDR3 is made up of 11 amino acids. Germline-derived CDR1 and CDR2 are MNHEY and SMNVEV (reference sequence). The V and J ends lost 4 bases and 5 bases respectively, with 6 bases between them. This CDR3 is CASSSGNEQYF. As DNA, the CDR3 is TGTGCCAGCAGTTCCGGGAACGAGCAGTACTTC.

Sample share makes this clonotype medium-sized. The chain links TRBV29-1 to TRBJ2-7; D not certain. The CDR3 is made up of 14 amino acids. Germline V gene data show CDR1 as SQVTM and CDR2 as ANQGSEA. V dropped 2 bases and J dropped 2 bases, with 13 bases sitting between them. The DNA for the CDR3 is TGCAGCGTTGAATGGGCAGAAAATCCCTACGAGCAGTACTTC. It translates to CSVEWAENPYEQYF.

This clonotype was seen repeatedly, ten times or more. This sequence joins TRBV27 and TRBJ2-7; perhaps TRBD2 as D (6 bases). The CDR3 has 16 residues. Trimming stripped 2 bases from V and 1 base from J, with 15 bases between. The germline V gene has CDR1 MNHEY and CDR2 SMNVEV (reference sequence). CDR3 residues: CASSLASERESYEQYF. The CDR3 DNA sequence: TGTGCCAGCAGTTTAGCTAGCGAGAGGGAATCCTACGAGCAGTACTTC.

The chain joins TRBV11-1 to TRBJ2-1, with D tentatively TRBD2 (7 bases). The CDR3 has 17 residues. Trimming removed 2 bases at V and 5 bases at J, with 19 bases between. Germline V gives CDR1 SGHAT, CDR2 FQDESV (reference sequence). CDR3 sequence (DNA): TGTGCCAGCAGCTTATCCCCTCCGAGGGGGGGGGACAATGAGCAGTTCTTC. It is translated as CASSLSPPRGGDNEQFF.

V usage is TRBV19 and J usage is TRBJ2-2; 8 bases fit TRBD2. The CDR3 has 15 amino acids. Per germline, CDR1 LNHDA and CDR2 SQIVND (reference sequence). With V trimmed by 1 base and J by 6 bases, 4 bases remained unmatched. In nucleotides, the CDR3 is TGTGCCAGTAGTATAGGACTAGCGCGGGCCGGGGAGCTGTTTTTT. It codes for CASSIGLARAGELFF.

In its sample, this clonotype ranks as medium-sized (0.01 to 0.1%). This chain links TRBV15 with TRBJ2-7; 9 positions match TRBD1. The CDR3 is 17 residues long. V lost 5 bases, J lost 3 bases, and 14 bases stayed unmatched. Germline lookup yields CDR1 LNHNV and CDR2 YYDKDF (reference sequence). CDR3 DNA: TGTGCCACCAGCCCAAATCTACCGGGACAGGGAAACTACGAGCAGTACTTC. It encodes CATSPNLPGQGNYEQYF.

This clonotype was observed a handful of times. V and J are TRBV20-1 and TRBJ2-7, with 11 nucleotides matching TRBD1. Trimming removed 5 bases from V and 4 bases from J; junction bases left unmatched: 4. This CDR3 contains 13 residues. CDR1 DFQATT and CDR2 SNEGSKA come from the germline V gene (reference sequence). DNA for the CDR3: TGCAGTGCTGGACAGGGGGCTGTTTACGAGCAGTACTTC. Its translation is CSAGQGAVYEQYF.

The chain links TRBV19 to TRBJ2-2; a possible D gene is TRBD2 (5 bases). The V gene's germline CDR1 is LNHDA and CDR2 SQIVND (reference sequence). V was cut by 9 bases and J by 0 bases, with 11 bases left in between. The CDR3 runs to 14 residues. The CDR3 sequence: CASRRLPNTGELFF. In nucleotides, the CDR3 is TGTGCCAGCCGGCGACTACCGAACACCGGGGAGCTGTTTTTT.

This clonotype counts as medium-sized (0.01 to 0.1%). The V and J genes are TRBV12-3 or TRBV12-4 and TRBJ2-7; 8 nucleotides align to TRBD1. V lost 1 base and J lost 3; bases outside the gene matches: 2. The CDR3 is made up of 14 amino acids. This CDR3 reads CASSLGTGFYEQYF. The DNA of the CDR3 is TGTGCCAGCAGTTTAGGGACAGGGTTCTACGAGCAGTACTTC.

The CDR3 loop reads CSARAGSHTEAFF. The CDR3 DNA reads as TGCAGTGCTAGAGCAGGGAGTCACACTGAAGCTTTCTTT. V and J are TRBV20-1 and TRBJ1-1; TRBD1 might be the D (5 bases). Germline loops: CDR1 DFQATT, CDR2 SNEGSKA (reference sequence). V shed 1 base and J shed 3 bases, with 9 bases lying between them. This CDR3 is built from 13 residues.

CDR3 coding DNA: TGTGCCATCAGTGGACTATCCTACGAGCAGTACTTC. Its protein product is CAISGLSYEQYF. The chain has TRBV10-3 and TRBJ2-7; D possibly corresponds to TRBD2 (5 bases). Trimming pared 4 bases from V and 1 base from J, leaving 5 bases between. There are 12 residues in the CDR3. The germline gives CDR1 ENHRY, CDR2 SYGVKD.

In its sample, this clonotype was seen a few times. The chain employs TRBV18 and TRBJ1-6; TRBD1 might be the D (6 bases). Deletions cut 5 bases from V and 7 bases from J, with 12 bases between. CDR1 and CDR2 (germline): KGHSH, LQKENI. The CDR3 consists of 14 residues. This chain's CDR3 is CASSEHRENSPLHF. CDR3 nucleotides: TGTGCCAGCTCAGAGCACAGGGAGAATTCACCCCTCCACTTT.

This chain connects TRBV15 to TRBJ2-7; 9 bases map to TRBD1. V dropped 3 bases and J dropped 2; count of bases not matched to a gene: 5. The germline gives CDR1 LNHNV, CDR2 YYDKDF (reference sequence). The CDR3 spans 15 residues. The CDR3 DNA reads TGTGCCACCAGCAGGGGGACAGGGACTACCTACGAGCAGTACTTC. Translating it yields CATSRGTGTTYEQYF.

The J gene is TRBJ2-6, the V gene TRBV27; a weak D match, TRBD2 (5 bases). Germline assignment: CDR1 MNHEY and CDR2 SMNVEV (reference sequence). Trimming left V 3 bases short and J 0 bases short, with 9 bases between. The length of the CDR3 is 16 residues. DNA for the CDR3: TGTGCCAGCAGTTTGGACGGAGGCTCTGGGGCCAACGTCCTGACTTTC. It is translated as CASSLDGGSGANVLTF.

This clonotype is categorized as medium-sized. The J gene is TRBJ2-3, the V gene TRBV27, with D tentatively TRBD2 (6 bases). Germline V lookup: CDR1 MNHEY, CDR2 SMNVEV (reference sequence). Trimming took off 6 bases at V and 4 bases at J, with 17 bases between the two ends. The CDR3 totals 15 residues. CDR3 loop: CASSTSPAGADTQYF. CDR3 nucleotides: TGTGCCAGCAGCACTAGCCCCGCTGGCGCAGATACGCAGTATTTT.

This chain uses TRBV5-1 with TRBJ2-7, with TRBD1 matching 7 bases. Unmatched junction bases numbered 10, after V lost 4 bases and J lost 3 bases. The CDR3 consists of 15 residues. Looked up from germline, CDR1 is SGHRS and CDR2 is YFSETQ. The CDR3 here is CASSRGTERNYEQYF. CDR3 nucleotide sequence: TGCGCCAGCAGCAGGGGGACAGAAAGGAACTACGAGCAGTACTTC.

On this clonotype: This may stem from a read error, because a much larger clone lies one nucleotide away. A read error is likely, as this CDR3 ends without the conserved phenylalanine or tryptophan. V gene TRBV15 combines with J gene TRBJ2-1; no definite D call. Trimming pared 1 base from V and 5 bases from J, leaving 6 bases between. CDR3 length equals 13 residues. Germline V gives CDR1 LNHNV, CDR2 YYDKDF (reference sequence). The CDR3 DNA reads as TGTGCCACCAGCAGAGGCCTAGACAATGAGCAGTTCCTC. Translating gives CATSRGLDNEQFL.

This clonotype counts as medium-sized (0.01 to 0.1%). The chain has TRBV5-4 and TRBJ2-7, with a tentative D call TRBD1 (5 bases). Trimming took off 3 bases at V and 0 bases at J, with 16 bases between the two ends. Looked up from germline, CDR1 is SGHNT and CDR2 is YYREEE (reference sequence). The CDR3 has 16 residues. The CDR3 spells CASSSTVPSVSYEQYF. In nucleotides, the CDR3 is TGTGCCAGCAGCTCGACAGTCCCATCCGTCTCCTACGAGCAGTACTTC.